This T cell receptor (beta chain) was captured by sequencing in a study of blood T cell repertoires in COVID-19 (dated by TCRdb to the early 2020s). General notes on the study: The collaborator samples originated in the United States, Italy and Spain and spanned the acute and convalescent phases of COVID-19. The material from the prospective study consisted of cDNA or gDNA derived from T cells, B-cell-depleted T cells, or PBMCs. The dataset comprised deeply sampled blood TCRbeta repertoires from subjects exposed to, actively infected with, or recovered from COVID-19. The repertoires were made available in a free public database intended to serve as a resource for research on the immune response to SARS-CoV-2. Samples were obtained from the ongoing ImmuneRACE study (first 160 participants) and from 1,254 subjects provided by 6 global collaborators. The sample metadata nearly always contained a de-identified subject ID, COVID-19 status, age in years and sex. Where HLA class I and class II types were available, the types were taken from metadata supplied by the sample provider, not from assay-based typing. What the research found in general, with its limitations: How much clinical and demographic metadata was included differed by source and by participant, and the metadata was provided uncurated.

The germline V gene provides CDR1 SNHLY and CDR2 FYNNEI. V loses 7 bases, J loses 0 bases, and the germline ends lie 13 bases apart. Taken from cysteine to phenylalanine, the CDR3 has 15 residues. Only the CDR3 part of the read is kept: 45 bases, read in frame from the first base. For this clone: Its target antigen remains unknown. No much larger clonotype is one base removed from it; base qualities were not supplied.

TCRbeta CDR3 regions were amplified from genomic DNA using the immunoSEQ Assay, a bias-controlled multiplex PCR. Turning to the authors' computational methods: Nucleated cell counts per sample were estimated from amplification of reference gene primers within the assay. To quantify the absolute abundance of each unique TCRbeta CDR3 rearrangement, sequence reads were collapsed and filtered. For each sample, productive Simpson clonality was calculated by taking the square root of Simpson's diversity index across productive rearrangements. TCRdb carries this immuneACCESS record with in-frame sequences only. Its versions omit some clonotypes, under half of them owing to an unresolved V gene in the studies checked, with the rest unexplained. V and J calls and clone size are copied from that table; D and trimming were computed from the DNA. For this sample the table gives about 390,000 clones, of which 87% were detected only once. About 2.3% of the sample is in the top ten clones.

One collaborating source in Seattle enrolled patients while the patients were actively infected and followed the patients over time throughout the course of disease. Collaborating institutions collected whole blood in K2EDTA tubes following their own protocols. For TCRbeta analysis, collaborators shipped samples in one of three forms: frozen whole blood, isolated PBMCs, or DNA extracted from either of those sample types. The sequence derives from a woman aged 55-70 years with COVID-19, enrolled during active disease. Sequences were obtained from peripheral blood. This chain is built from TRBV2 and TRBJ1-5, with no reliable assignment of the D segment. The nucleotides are TGTGCCAGCACCGGGGAAACCTATAGCAATCAGCCCCAGCATTTT. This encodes CASTGETYSNQPQHF.